There are a few counts of the clone carrying this T cell receptor (beta chain). The antigen is not known. Germline V CDR1 and CDR2: GTSNPN, SVGIG (reference sequence). V gave up 4 bases and J gave up 2 bases, with 11 bases separating them. The CDR3 contains 13 residues. The sample comes from a study of radiation and T cells in renal cell carcinoma. About the study: Nephrectomy followed 15 Gy stereotactic body radiation by 4 weeks. Study outcomes and limitations: In blood, top tumor clones expanded by 2 weeks, shrinking by 4.

Time point of the sample: blood 2 weeks post-SBRT. Indicated treatment: 15 Gy SBRT to primary tumor, nephrectomy 4 weeks later. Radiation-treated patients gave blood at baseline, week 2 and week 4. Clear cell pathology was present in this patient's renal cell carcinoma. TCRdb's copy holds only in-frame clones and misses some; the assay was immunoSEQ multiplex PCR. The sample contains fewer than 150,000 clones, 88% of which appear only once. The specimen was blood, collected from a patient whose treatment included radiotherapy and nephrectomy. J is TRBJ1-1 and V is TRBV30, with unresolved D. The origin of this receptor is a woman aged 70-85 years with renal cell carcinoma. The CDR3 nucleotides read TGTGCCTGGACCCCTTCCTTCAACACTGAAGCTTTCTTT. Amino acid sequence: CAWTPSFNTEAFF.